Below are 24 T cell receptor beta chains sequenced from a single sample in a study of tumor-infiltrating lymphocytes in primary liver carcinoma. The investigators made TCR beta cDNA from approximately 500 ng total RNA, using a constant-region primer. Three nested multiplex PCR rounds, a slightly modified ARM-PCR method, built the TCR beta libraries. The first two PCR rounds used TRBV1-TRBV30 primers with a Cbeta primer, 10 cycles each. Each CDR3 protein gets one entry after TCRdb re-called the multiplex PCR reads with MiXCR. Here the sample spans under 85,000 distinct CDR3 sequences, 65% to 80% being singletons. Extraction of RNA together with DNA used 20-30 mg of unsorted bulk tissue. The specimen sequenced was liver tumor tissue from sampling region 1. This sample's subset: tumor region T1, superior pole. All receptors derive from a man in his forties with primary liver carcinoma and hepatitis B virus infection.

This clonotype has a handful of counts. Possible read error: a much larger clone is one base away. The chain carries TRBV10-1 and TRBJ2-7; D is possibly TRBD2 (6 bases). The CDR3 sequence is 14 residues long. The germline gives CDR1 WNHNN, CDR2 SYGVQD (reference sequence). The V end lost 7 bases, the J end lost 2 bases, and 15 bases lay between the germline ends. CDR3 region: CASNVVAVAYEQYF. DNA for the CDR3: TGCGCCAGCAATGTGGTAGCGGTTGCCTACGAGCAGTACTTC.

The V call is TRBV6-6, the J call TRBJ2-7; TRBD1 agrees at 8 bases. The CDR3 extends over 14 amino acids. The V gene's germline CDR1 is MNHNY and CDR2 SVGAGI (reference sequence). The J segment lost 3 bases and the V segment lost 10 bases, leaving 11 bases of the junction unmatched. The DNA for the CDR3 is TGTGCCATCGGGGGACAGGAGCATTTCTACGAGCAGTACTTC. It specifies CAIGGQEHFYEQYF.

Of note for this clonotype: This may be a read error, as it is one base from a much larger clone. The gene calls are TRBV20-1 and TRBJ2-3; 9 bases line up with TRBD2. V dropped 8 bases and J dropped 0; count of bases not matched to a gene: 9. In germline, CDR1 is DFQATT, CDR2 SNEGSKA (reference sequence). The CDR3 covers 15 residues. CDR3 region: CSSPTSGHSTDTQYF. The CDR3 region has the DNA TGCAGTTCGCCCACTAGCGGGCATAGCACAGATACGCAGTATTTT.

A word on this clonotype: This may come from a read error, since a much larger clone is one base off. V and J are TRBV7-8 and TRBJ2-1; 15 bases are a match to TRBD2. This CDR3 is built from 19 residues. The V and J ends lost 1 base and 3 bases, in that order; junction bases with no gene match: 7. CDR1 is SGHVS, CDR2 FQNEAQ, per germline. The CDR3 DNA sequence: TGTGCCAGCAGCTTAGTAGGGACTAGCGGGAGGTTTTACTACAATGAGCAGTTCTTC. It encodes CASSLVGTSGRFYYNEQFF.

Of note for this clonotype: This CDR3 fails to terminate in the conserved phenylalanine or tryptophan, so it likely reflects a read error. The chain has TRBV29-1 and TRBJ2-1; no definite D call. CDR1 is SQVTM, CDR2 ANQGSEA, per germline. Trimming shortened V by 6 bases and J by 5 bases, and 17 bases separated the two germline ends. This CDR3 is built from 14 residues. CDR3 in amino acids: CSVVRLESNNEQFL. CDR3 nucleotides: TGCAGCGTCGTTCGGCTAGAATCCAACAATGAGCAGTTCCTC.

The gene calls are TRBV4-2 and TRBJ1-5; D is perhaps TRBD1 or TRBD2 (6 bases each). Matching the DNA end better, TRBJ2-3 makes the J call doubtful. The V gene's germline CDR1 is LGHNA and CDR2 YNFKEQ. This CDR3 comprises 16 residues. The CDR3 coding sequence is TGTGCCAGCAGCCAAGATGGAGGGCAGGGGTGGCAGCCCCAGTATTTT. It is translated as CASSQDGGQGWQPQYF.

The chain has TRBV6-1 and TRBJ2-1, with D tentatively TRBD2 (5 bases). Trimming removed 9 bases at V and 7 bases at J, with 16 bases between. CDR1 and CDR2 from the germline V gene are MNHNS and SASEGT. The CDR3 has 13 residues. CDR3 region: CASNTDSQNEQFF. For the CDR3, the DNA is TGTGCCAGTAACACGGACTCTCAGAATGAGCAGTTCTTC.

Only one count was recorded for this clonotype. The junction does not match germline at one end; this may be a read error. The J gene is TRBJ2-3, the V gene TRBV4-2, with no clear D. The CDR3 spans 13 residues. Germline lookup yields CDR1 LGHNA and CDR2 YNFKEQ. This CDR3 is CTSSQDLGDTQYF. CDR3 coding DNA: TGTACCAGTAGCCAAGACTTGGGAGATACGCAGTATTTT.

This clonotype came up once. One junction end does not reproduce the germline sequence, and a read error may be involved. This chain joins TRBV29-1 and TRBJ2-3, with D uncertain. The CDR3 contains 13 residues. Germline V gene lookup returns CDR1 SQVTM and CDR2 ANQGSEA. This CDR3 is CSVGLPGTDTLYF. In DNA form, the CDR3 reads TGCAGCGTTGGCCTACCAGGCACAGATACGCTGTATTTT.

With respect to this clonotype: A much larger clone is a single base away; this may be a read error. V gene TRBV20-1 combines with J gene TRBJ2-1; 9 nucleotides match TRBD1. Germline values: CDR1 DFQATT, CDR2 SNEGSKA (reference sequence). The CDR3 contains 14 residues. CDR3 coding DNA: TGCGGTGCGCCGACCGGGACAGGGTACAATGAGCAGTTCTTC. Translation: CGAPTGTGYNEQFF.

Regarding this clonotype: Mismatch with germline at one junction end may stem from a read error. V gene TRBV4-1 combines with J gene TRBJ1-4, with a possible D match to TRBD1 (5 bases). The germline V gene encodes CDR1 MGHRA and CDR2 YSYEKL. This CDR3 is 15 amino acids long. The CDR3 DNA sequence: TGCACCAGCAGCTCACCTCCGGACCGGGGGGAAAGACTGTTTTTT. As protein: CTSSSPPDRGERLFF.

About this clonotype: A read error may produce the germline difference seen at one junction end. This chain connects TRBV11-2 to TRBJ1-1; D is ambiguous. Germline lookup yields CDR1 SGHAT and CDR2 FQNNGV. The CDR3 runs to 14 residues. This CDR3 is CASSPPGANTEALF. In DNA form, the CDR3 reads TGTGCCAGCAGCCCACCGGGCGCGAACACTGAAGCTCTCTTT.

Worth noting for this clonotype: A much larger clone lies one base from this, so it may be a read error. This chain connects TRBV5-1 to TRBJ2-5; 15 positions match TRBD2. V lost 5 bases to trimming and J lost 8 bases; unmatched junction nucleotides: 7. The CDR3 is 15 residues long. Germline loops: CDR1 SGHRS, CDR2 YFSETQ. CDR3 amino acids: CASRPQGLAGGTQYF. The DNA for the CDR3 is TGCGCCAGCAGACCACAGGGACTAGCGGGAGGTACCCAGTACTTC.

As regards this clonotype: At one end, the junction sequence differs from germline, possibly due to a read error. The CDR3 spells CASSLPTSGSTDTQYF. CDR3 in DNA: TGTGCCAGCAGCCTCCCGACTAGTGGCAGCACAGATACGCAATATTTT. The chain recombines TRBV11-2 with TRBJ2-3, with D possibly being TRBD2 (6 bases). The V gene's germline CDR1 is SGHAT and CDR2 FQNNGV. The CDR3 length is 16 residues.

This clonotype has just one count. For the CDR3, the DNA is TGCCGCGCACCTGGGGACATGGATAGATACAATGAGCAGTTCTTC. Translating gives CRAPGDMDRYNEQFF. The rearrangement links TRBV29-1 to TRBJ2-1; the D gene is possibly TRBD1 (6 bases). Germline V CDR1 and CDR2: SQVTM, ANQGSEA. The length of the CDR3 is 15 residues.

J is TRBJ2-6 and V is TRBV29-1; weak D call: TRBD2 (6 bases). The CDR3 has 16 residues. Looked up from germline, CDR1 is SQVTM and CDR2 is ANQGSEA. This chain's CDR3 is CSASAGRDSGANVLTF. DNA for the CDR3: TGCAGTGCCTCCGCGGGACGCGACTCTGGGGCCAACGTCCTGACTTTC.

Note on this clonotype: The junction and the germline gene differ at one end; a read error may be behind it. CDR3 coding DNA: TGTACCAGCAGCCGGGGGAGTCTAGCAGATACGCGGTATTTT. This translates into CTSSRGSLADTRYF. This chain uses TRBV5-4 with TRBJ2-3; perhaps TRBD2 as D (6 bases). Germline V gene sequence: CDR1 SGHNT, CDR2 YYREEE (reference sequence). The CDR3 is made up of 14 amino acids. Full variable domain (rest looked up from reference TRBV5-4 and TRBJ2-3): ETGVTQSPTHLIKTRGQQVTLRCSSQSGHNTVSWYQQALGQGPQFIFQYYREEENGRGNFPPRFSGLQFPNYSSELNVNALELDDSALYLCTSSRGSLADTRYFGPGTRLTVL.

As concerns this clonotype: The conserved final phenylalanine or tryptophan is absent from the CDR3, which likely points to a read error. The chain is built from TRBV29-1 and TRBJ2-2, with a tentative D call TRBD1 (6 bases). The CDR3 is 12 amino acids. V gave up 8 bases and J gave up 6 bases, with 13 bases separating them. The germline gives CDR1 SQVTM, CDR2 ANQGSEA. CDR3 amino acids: CSLYREPGELFL. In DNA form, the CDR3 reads TGCAGCCTTTACAGGGAACCCGGGGAGCTGTTTCTT.

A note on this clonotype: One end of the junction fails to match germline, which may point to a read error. The DNA of the CDR3 is TGTAGCGCAAGACAGGGGATGAACAAAGAGACCCAGTACTTC. Residues: CSARQGMNKETQYF. The chain couples TRBV29-1 to TRBJ2-5; 8 bases agree with TRBD1. The germline V gene encodes CDR1 SQVTM and CDR2 ANQGSEA. The CDR3 is 14 amino acids.

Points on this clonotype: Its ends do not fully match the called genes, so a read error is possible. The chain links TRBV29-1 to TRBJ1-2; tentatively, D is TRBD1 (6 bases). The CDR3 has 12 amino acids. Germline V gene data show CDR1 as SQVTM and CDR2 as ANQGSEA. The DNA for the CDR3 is TGCAGCACCCGACAGGAGAGCTATGACTACACCTTC. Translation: CSTRQESYDYTF.

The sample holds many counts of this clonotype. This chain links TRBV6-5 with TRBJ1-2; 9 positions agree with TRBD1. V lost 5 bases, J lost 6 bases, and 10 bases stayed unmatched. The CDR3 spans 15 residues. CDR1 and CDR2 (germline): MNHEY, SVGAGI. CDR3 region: CASSREQGASHGYTF. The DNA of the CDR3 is TGTGCCAGCAGTCGCGAACAGGGGGCTAGCCATGGCTACACCTTC.

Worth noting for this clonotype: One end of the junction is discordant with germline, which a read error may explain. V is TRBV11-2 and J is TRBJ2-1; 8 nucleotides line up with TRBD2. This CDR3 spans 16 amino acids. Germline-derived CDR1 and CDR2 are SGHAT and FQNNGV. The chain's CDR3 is CASRLDIGLAIGELFF. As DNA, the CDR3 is TGTGCCAGCAGATTGGATATCGGACTAGCCATTGGTGAGCTGTTCTTC.

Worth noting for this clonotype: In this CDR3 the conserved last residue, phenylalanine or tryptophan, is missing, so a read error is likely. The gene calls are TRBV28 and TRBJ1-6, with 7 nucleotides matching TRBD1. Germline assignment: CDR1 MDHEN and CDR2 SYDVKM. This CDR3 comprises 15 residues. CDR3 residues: CTSSSGGEGNSPLHY. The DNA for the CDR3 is TGTACCAGCAGTTCAGGGGGTGAAGGAAATTCACCCCTCCACTAT.

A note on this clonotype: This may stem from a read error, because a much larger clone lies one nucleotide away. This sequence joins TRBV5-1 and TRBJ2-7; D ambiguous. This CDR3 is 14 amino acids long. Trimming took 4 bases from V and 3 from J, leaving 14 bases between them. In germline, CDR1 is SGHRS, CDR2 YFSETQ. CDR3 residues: CASSRDSVVYEQYF. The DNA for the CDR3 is TGCGCCAGCAGCCGAGACTCCGTTGTCTACGAGCAGTACTTC.